These 24 T cell receptor beta chains were sequenced from one sample in a study of blood T cell repertoires in COVID-19. Assay used: immunoSEQ multiplex PCR; TCRdb lists only in-frame clones, some missing. The sample lists 110,000 or so clones, under 85% occurring once. Sample: peripheral blood. The receptors stem from a woman between 70 and 85 years old with acute or convalescent COVID-19.

The chain carries TRBV29-1 and TRBJ1-4; D may be TRBD1 (5 bases). The length of the CDR3 is 12 residues. V lost 0 bases, J lost 10 bases, and 9 bases lay in between. Germline loops: CDR1 SQVTM, CDR2 ANQGSEA. CDR3 sequence: CSVEDQGLKLFF. The CDR3 bases are TGCAGCGTTGAAGATCAGGGTCTAAAACTGTTTTTT.

The chain joins TRBV4-2 to TRBJ2-2; 13 nucleotides agree with TRBD2. Germline V gene lookup returns CDR1 LGHNA and CDR2 YNFKEQ. The CDR3 extends over 19 amino acids. The J segment lost 2 bases and the V segment lost 4 bases, leaving 10 bases of the junction unmatched. The CDR3 sequence is CASSLRTSGRSGNTGELFF. CDR3 sequence (DNA): TGTGCCAGCAGCCTGAGGACTAGCGGGAGATCGGGTAACACCGGGGAGCTGTTTTTT.

The rearrangement links TRBV5-8 to TRBJ2-1; D unresolved. Trimming removed 2 bases at V and 0 bases at J, with 6 bases between. Germline V gene sequence: CDR1 SGHTS, CDR2 YDEGEE. The CDR3 runs 14 residues. Here the CDR3 reads CASSFASSYNEQFF. The CDR3 nucleotides read TGTGCCAGCAGCTTTGCTAGCTCCTACAATGAGCAGTTCTTC.

This clone showed up just once. The chain carries TRBV7-3 and TRBJ2-2, with D possibly being TRBD2 (8 bases). The CDR3 sequence is 18 residues long. Germline values: CDR1 SGHTA, CDR2 FQGTGA. Between the trimmed V and J ends, which lost 1 base and 7 bases, there was a span of 22 bases. The CDR3 reads CASSLNTAGVGGGGELFF. CDR3 DNA: TGTGCCAGCAGCTTAAATACAGCGGGAGTAGGGGGCGGCGGGGAGCTGTTTTTT.

The CDR3 loop is CASRPGMKDDIQETQYF. CDR3 coding DNA: TGCGCCAGCAGACCGGGGATGAAAGACGACATACAAGAGACCCAGTACTTC. The V gene is TRBV10-1, the J gene TRBJ2-5, with a weak D call TRBD2 (5 bases). Germline V gives CDR1 WNHNN, CDR2 SYGVQD (reference sequence). The ends were cut back, 6 bases at V and 2 bases at J, with 22 bases in the middle. The length of the CDR3 is 17 residues.

The chain couples TRBV5-6 to TRBJ2-2; 16 nucleotides align to TRBD2. Per the germline V gene, CDR1 is SGHDT and CDR2 is YYEEEE. This CDR3 contains 17 residues. Trimming removed 1 base from V and 6 bases from J; junction bases left unmatched: 3. The CDR3 region is CASSLYGTSGRAGELFF. The CDR3, as DNA: TGTGCCAGCAGCTTGTACGGGACTAGCGGGAGGGCCGGGGAGCTGTTTTTT.

This clone was seen once. This chain connects TRBV15 to TRBJ1-4, with 9 bases that match TRBD1. The CDR3 totals 17 residues. Germline V gene sequence: CDR1 LNHNV, CDR2 YYDKDF (reference sequence). V lost 5 bases to trimming and J lost 0 bases; unmatched junction nucleotides: 7. CDR3 residues: CATSSRDREATNEKLFF. CDR3 nucleotide sequence: TGTGCCACCAGCTCCCGGGACAGGGAAGCAACTAATGAAAAACTGTTTTTT.

The gene calls are TRBV27 and TRBJ2-1; 8 bases align to TRBD1. Germline V gene sequence: CDR1 MNHEY, CDR2 SMNVEV (reference sequence). V shed 1 base and J 7 bases; nucleotides not matched to a gene: 12. The CDR3 extends over 17 amino acids. Here the CDR3 DNA reads TGTGCCAGCAGTTTATACCCCCAAGGACAGGGATTTAATGAGCAGTTCTTC. Protein product: CASSLYPQGQGFNEQFF.

The rearrangement links TRBV18 to TRBJ2-4; the D gene is possibly TRBD1 (6 bases). Trimming removed 4 bases from V and 9 bases from J, with 16 bases in between. Germline V CDR1 and CDR2: KGHSH, LQKENI. CDR3 size: 14 residues. CDR3 in DNA: TGTGCCAGCTCACGACAGGATGGAGGCGGCATTCAGTACTTC. Its translation: CASSRQDGGGIQYF.

The chain uses TRBV3-1 (or the pseudogene TRBV3-2) and TRBJ1-3, with 10 nucleotides matching TRBD1. CDR1 and CDR2 from the germline V gene are LGHDT and YNNKEL (reference sequence). CDR3 length: 15 residues. The J segment lost 3 bases and the V segment lost 5 bases, leaving 4 bases of the junction unmatched. The CDR3 sequence is CASSDRGPGGNTIYF. The CDR3 DNA sequence: TGTGCCAGCAGCGACAGGGGGCCCGGTGGAAACACCATATATTTT.

This chain uses TRBV2 with TRBJ2-7; 12 nucleotides line up with TRBD2. CDR1 is SNHLY and CDR2 is FYNNEI in the germline V gene. Germline trimming cut 6 bases from V and 3 bases from J; bases unmatched to any gene: 0. This CDR3 region has 13 residues. CDR3 protein: CASRTSGSYEQYF. The CDR3 DNA sequence: TGTGCCAGCAGGACTAGCGGGAGCTACGAGCAGTACTTC.

This chain uses TRBV4-1 with TRBJ1-3; the match to TRBD1 covers 7 bases. The J segment lost 4 bases and the V segment lost 1 base, leaving 4 bases of the junction unmatched. Germline CDR1 is MGHRA and CDR2 is YSYEKL. The CDR3 length is 15 residues. The CDR3 DNA is TGCGCCAGCAGCCAAGGACAGGGTGGAGGAAACACCATATATTTT. As protein: CASSQGQGGGNTIYF.

The J gene is TRBJ2-7, the V gene TRBV6-5; a possible D gene is TRBD1 (6 bases). Trimming took 9 bases from V and 5 from J, leaving 17 bases between them. Germline V gene sequence: CDR1 MNHEY, CDR2 SVGAGI. This CDR3 spans 13 amino acids. In nucleotides, the CDR3 is TGTGCCAGTGGACAGCGACGAGGTCACGAGCAGTACTTC. It translates to CASGQRRGHEQYF.

CDR3 DNA: TGTGCCAGCAGCGCGGGACTAGCGGGAGTCCATGGAGAGACCCAGTACTTC. Translated, it gives CASSAGLAGVHGETQYF. The chain is built from TRBV3-1 (or the pseudogene TRBV3-2) and TRBJ2-5; 14 nucleotides match TRBD2. V was clipped by 5 bases and J by 4 bases; unmatched bases: 9. The CDR3 sequence is 17 residues long. CDR1 and CDR2 (germline): LGHDT, YNNKEL (reference sequence).

This clone was observed a handful of times. The gene calls are TRBV19 and TRBJ2-1; tentatively, D is TRBD2 (7 bases). The V end lost 4 bases, the J end lost 7 bases, and 20 bases lay between the germline ends. This CDR3 contains 16 residues. Germline CDR1 is LNHDA and CDR2 is SQIVND (reference sequence). CDR3 region: CASSSLGGARWNEQFF. The DNA for the CDR3 is TGTGCCAGTAGTAGCCTTGGGGGGGCGCGATGGAATGAGCAGTTCTTC.

The rearrangement links TRBV9 to TRBJ1-6, with D perhaps matching TRBD1 (5 bases). Trimming pared 3 bases from V and 4 bases from J, leaving 14 bases between. The CDR3 is 16 amino acids. Germline CDR1 and CDR2: SGDLS and YYNGEE. CDR3 sequence: CASSAGNTLYNSPLHF. For the CDR3, the DNA is TGTGCCAGCAGCGCAGGGAACACACTTTATAATTCACCCCTCCACTTT.

This sequence joins TRBV12-5 and TRBJ2-2; a possible D gene is TRBD1 (6 bases). This CDR3 has 19 amino acids. Germline-derived CDR1 and CDR2 are LGHNT and FRNRAP. The V end lost 2 bases, the J end lost 1 base, and 20 bases lay between the germline ends. CDR3 bases: TGTGCTAGTGGTTTGTCCTTGCAGGGGCCACGATTGAACACCGGGGAGCTGTTTTTT. Its protein is CASGLSLQGPRLNTGELFF.

The genes are TRBV28 and TRBJ1-2; D may be TRBD1 (5 bases). Germline V gene sequence: CDR1 MDHEN, CDR2 SYDVKM. V lost 3 bases to trimming and J lost 5 bases, with 16 bases between them. The CDR3 length is 15 residues. CDR3 in DNA: TGTGCCAGCAGTTTTCCGGGGGTGGGGAGTTATGGCTACACCTTC. This gives the protein CASSFPGVGSYGYTF.

The chain has TRBV27 and TRBJ2-7, with D tentatively TRBD2 (5 bases). The CDR3 has 13 amino acids. The V end was cut by 9 bases, the J end by 1 base, with 13 bases between. The germline CDR1 and CDR2 sequences are MNHEY and SMNVEV (reference sequence). The CDR3 spells CARSDCYSYEQYF. For the CDR3, the DNA is TGTGCCAGATCGGACTGCTATTCCTACGAGCAGTACTTC.

Only a few counts were recorded for this clone. This rearrangement joins TRBV3-1 (or the pseudogene TRBV3-2) to TRBJ2-2; 11 nucleotides agree with TRBD2. The junction had 11 bases not matched to a gene; V was cut back by 1 base and J by 10 bases. The CDR3 spans 17 residues. Germline CDR1 reads LGHDT; CDR2 reads YNNKEL (reference sequence). The CDR3 region has the DNA TGTGCCAGCAGCCAAGGGAATTGGCTAGCGGGGGGCTCGGAGCTGTTTTTT. This translates into CASSQGNWLAGGSELFF.

In its sample, this clone was seen once. J is TRBJ2-6 and V is TRBV9; tentatively, D is TRBD1 (6 bases). The CDR3 has 17 amino acids. The germline V gene has CDR1 SGDLS and CDR2 YYNGEE. V lost 2 bases and J lost 3, with 15 bases in between. CDR3: CASSVDDRRFGANVLTF. The CDR3 nucleotides read TGTGCCAGCAGCGTCGACGACAGGAGGTTTGGGGCCAACGTCCTGACTTTC. Based on the CDR3 plus reference TRBV9 and TRBJ2-6, the full variable domain is DSGVTQTPKHLITATGQRVTLRCSPRSGDLSVYWYQQSLDQGLQFLIQYYNGEERAKGNILERFSAQQFPDLHSELNLSSLELGDSALYFCASSVDDRRFGANVLTFGAGSRLTVL.

In this sample, this clone turned up a few times. The chain employs TRBV7-9 and TRBJ1-5, with unresolved D. Trimming removed 4 bases at V and 7 bases at J, with 11 bases between. This CDR3 spans 13 amino acids. Germline CDR1 reads SEHNR; CDR2 reads FQNEAQ (reference sequence). The CDR3 sequence is CASSSDARQPQHF. The CDR3 bases are TGTGCCAGCAGCTCAGACGCGCGGCAGCCCCAGCATTTT.

The V and J genes are TRBV6-4 and TRBJ2-1, with TRBD2 identical over 7 bases. CDR1 MRHNA and CDR2 SNTAGT come from the germline V gene. Trimming removed 2 bases from V and 10 bases from J; junction bases left unmatched: 11. The CDR3 loop spans 15 amino acids. The CDR3 nucleotides are TGTGCCAGCAGTGACCCCACCGTCGATAGCGGGGAGCAGTTCTTC. Translated: CASSDPTVDSGEQFF.

This chain connects TRBV5-4 to TRBJ2-1; 9 nucleotides align to TRBD2. V trimming: 0 bases; J trimming: 7 bases; junction bases outside the gene matches: 8. CDR3 length: 16 residues. Germline V CDR1 and CDR2: SGHNT, YYREEE (reference sequence). The CDR3 nucleotides are TGTGCCAGCAGCTTGGCCAGGGTAGCGGGAGAGAATGAGCAGTTCTTC. Translating it yields CASSLARVAGENEQFF.